Included here is one T cell receptor (beta chain) sequence, with context. The data were produced by immunoSEQ multiplex PCR, yet TCRdb's version contains in-frame clones alone and is incomplete. The sample holds 200,000 to 250,000 clones, 86% seen once. These data come from a study of blood T cell repertoires in COVID-19. Study at large: COVID-19 samples from acute and convalescent phases originated in the United States, Italy and Spain.

Ages ranged from roughly 18 to 100 years, with residence in under 25 US areas. The CDR3 runs 13 residues. V gave up 9 bases and J gave up 1 base, with 10 bases separating them. The sequence derives from a woman aged 45-65 years who had recovered from COVID-19. The rearrangement links TRBV12-3 or TRBV12-4 to TRBJ1-3; D uncertain. Sequencing used PBMCs or T cells enriched from blood (not recorded which). CDR3 coding DNA: TGTGCCAGTGAACAGCTATCTGGAAACACCATATATTTT. Amino acids: CASEQLSGNTIYF.